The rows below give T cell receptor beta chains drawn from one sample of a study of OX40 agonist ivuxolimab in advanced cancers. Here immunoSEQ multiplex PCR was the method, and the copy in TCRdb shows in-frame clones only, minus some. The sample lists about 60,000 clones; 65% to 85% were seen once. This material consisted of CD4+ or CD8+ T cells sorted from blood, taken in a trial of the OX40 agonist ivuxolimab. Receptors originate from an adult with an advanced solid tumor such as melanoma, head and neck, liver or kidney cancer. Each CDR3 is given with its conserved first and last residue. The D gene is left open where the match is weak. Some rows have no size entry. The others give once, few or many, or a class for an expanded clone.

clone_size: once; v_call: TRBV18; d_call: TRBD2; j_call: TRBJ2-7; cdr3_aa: CASSHRGGSEQYF; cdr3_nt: TGTGCCAGTTCTCACCGGGGAGGGAGCGAGCAGTACTTC
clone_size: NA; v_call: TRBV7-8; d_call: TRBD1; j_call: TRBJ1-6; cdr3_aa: CASSFNRDRPPSPLHF; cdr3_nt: TGTGCCAGCAGCTTTAACCGGGACAGACCACCTTCACCCCTCCACTTT
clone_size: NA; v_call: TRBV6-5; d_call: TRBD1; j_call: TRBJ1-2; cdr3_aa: CASSYDRVTIGYTF; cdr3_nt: TGTGCCAGCAGTTACGACAGGGTCACGATCGGCTACACCTTC
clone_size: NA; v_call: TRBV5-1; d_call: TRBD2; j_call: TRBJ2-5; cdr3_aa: CASSLEVSGRETQYF; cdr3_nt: TGCGCCAGCAGCTTGGAGGTTAGCGGGAGAGAGACCCAGTACTTC
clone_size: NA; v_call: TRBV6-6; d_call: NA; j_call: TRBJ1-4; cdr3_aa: CASSKRGENEKLFF; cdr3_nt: TGTGCCAGCAGTAAAAGGGGTGAAAATGAAAAACTGTTTTTT
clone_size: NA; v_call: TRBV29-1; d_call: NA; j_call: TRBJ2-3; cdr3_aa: CSGVPGTGGFTDTQYF; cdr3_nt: TGCAGCGGCGTACCTGGGACTGGGGGTTTCACAGATACGCAGTATTTT
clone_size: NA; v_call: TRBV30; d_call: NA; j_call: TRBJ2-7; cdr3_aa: CAWSVLASYEQYF; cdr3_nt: TGTGCCTGGAGTGTACTTGCCTCCTACGAGCAGTACTTC
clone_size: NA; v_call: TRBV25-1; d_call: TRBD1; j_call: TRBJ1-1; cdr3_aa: CASIPGQGNTEAFF; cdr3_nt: TGTGCCAGCATACCGGGACAGGGGAACACTGAAGCTTTCTTT
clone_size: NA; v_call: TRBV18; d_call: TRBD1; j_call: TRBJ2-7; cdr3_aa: CASSPTGTGGGDEQYF; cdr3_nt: TGTGCCAGCTCACCTACCGGGACAGGGGGCGGCGACGAGCAGTACTTC
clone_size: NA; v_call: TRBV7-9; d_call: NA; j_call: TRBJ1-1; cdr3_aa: CASSLYSRPEAFF; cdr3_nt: TGTGCCAGCAGCTTATACTCCCGGCCTGAAGCTTTCTTT
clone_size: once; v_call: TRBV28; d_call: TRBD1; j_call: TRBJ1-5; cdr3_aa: CASSRDRGGGQPQHF; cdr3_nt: TGTGCCAGCAGCCGGGACAGGGGTGGAGGTCAGCCCCAGCATTTT
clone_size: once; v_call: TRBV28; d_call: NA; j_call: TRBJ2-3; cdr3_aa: CASSLRGSTDTQYF; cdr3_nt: TGTGCCAGCAGTTTAAGGGGGAGCACAGATACGCAGTATTTT
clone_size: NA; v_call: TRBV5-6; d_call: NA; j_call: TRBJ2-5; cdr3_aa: CASSADREIGETQYF; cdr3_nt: TGTGCCAGCAGCGCGGACAGAGAAATAGGGGAGACCCAGTACTTC
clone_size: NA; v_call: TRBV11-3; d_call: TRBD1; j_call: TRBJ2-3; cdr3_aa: CASSARSITGAGTQYF; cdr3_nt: TGTGCCAGCAGCGCACGTTCGATTACAGGGGCGGGTACGCAGTATTTT
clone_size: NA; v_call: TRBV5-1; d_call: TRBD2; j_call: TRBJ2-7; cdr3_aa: CASSLGGGLADPYEQYF; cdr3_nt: TGCGCCAGCAGCTTGGGGGGGGGACTAGCGGACCCCTACGAGCAGTACTTC
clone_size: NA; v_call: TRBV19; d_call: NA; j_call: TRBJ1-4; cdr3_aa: CASSTGPNEKLFF; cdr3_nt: TGTGCCAGTAGTACAGGACCTAATGAAAAACTGTTTTTT
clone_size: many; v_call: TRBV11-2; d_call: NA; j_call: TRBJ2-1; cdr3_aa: CASSAVRDYNEQFF; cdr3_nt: TGTGCCAGCAGCGCGGTAAGGGACTACAATGAGCAGTTCTTC
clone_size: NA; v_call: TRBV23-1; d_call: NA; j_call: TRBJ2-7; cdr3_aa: CASSPPSDSSYEQYF; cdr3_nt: TGCGCCAGCAGTCCCCCCAGCGACAGCTCCTACGAGCAGTACTTC
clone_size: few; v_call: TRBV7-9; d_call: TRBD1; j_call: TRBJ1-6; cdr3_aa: CASSRDSLNSPLHF; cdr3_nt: TGTGCCAGCAGCAGGGACAGCCTCAATTCACCCCTCCACTTT
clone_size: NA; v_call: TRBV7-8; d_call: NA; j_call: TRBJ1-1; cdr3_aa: CASSSRRGVPNTEAFF; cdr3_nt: TGTGCCAGCAGCTCGCGGCGGGGTGTCCCGAACACTGAAGCTTTCTTT
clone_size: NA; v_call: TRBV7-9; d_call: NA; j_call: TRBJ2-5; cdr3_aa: CASSFPTRWGTQYF; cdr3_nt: TGTGCCAGCAGCTTCCCGACGAGATGGGGGACCCAGTACTTC
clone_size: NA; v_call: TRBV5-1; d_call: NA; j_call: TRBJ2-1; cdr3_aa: CASSLEGTNNEQFF; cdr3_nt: TGCGCCAGCAGCTTGGAAGGGACCAACAATGAGCAGTTCTTC
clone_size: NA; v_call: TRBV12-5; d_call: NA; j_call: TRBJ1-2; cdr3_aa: CASGLSGGYYGYTF; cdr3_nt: TGTGCTAGTGGTTTGAGTGGGGGGTACTATGGCTACACCTTC
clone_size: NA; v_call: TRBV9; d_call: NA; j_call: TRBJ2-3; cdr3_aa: CASSREVLQSGDTQYF; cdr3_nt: TGTGCCAGCAGCAGAGAGGTCTTGCAGTCCGGGGATACGCAGTATTTT
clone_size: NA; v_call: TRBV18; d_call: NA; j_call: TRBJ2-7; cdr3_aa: CASSPADSYEQYF; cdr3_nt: TGTGCCAGCTCACCCGCGGACTCCTACGAGCAGTACTTC
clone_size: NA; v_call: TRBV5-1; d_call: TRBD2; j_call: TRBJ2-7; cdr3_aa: CASSPGLVYEQYF; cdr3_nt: TGCGCCAGCAGCCCGGGACTAGTCTACGAGCAGTACTTC
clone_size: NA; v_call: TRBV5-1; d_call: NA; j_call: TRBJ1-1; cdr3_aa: CASSLDGMNTEAFF; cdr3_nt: TGCGCCAGCAGCTTGGATGGGATGAACACTGAAGCTTTCTTT
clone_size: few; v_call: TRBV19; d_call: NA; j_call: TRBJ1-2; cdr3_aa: CASRQIGPRYGYTF; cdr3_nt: TGTGCCAGCAGACAGATCGGCCCCCGCTATGGCTACACCTTC
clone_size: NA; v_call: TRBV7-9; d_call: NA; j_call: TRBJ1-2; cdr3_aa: CASSSSSTEDYTF; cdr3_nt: TGTGCCAGCAGCTCCTCCTCGACAGAGGACTACACCTTC
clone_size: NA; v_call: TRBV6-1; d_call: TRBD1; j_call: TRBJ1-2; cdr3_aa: CASSGAGTGNWGYTF; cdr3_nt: TGTGCCAGCAGTGGGGCAGGGACAGGGAATTGGGGCTACACCTTC
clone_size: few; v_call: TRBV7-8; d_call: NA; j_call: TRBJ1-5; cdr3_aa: CASSSRENSNQPQHF; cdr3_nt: TGTGCCAGCAGCTCGAGGGAGAATAGCAATCAGCCCCAGCATTTT
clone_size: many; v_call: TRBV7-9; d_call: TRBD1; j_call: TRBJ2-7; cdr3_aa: CASSLEPGGISYEQYF; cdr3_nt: TGTGCCAGCAGCTTAGAGCCAGGGGGCATCTCCTACGAGCAGTACTTC
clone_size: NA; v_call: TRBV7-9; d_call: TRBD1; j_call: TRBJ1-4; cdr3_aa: CASSYRQGAGNEKLFF; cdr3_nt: TGTGCCAGCAGCTACCGACAGGGGGCGGGAAACGAAAAACTGTTTTTT
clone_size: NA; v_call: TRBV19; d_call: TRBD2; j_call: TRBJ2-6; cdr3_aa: CASMTGLAGAGANVLTF; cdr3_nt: TGTGCCAGCATGACGGGACTAGCTGGAGCTGGGGCCAACGTCCTGACTTTC
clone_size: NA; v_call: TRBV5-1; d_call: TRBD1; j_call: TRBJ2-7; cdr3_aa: CASSNSNPGQLYEQYF; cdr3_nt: TGCGCCAGCAGCAATTCGAATCCGGGACAGCTTTACGAGCAGTACTTC
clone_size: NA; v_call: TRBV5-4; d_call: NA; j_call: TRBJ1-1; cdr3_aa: CASSLGRGPEAFF; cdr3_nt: TGTGCCAGCAGCTTAGGCAGGGGACCTGAAGCTTTCTTT
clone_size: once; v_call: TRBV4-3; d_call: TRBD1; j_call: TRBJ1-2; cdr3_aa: CASSQFTGGYGYTF; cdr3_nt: TGCGCCAGCAGCCAATTTACAGGGGGCTATGGCTACACCTTC
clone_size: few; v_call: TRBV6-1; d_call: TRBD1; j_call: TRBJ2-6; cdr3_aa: CASIRGSGANVLTF; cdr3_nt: TGTGCCAGCATCAGGGGGTCTGGGGCCAACGTCCTGACTTTC
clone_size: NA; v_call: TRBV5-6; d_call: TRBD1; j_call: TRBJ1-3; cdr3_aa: CASSLDGIPGQSGNTIYF; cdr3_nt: TGTGCCAGCAGCCTAGACGGGATTCCGGGACAGTCTGGAAACACCATATATTTT
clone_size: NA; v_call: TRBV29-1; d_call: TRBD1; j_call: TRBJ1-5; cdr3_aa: CSAGQLDQPQHF; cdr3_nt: TGCAGCGCGGGACAGCTAGATCAGCCCCAGCATTTT
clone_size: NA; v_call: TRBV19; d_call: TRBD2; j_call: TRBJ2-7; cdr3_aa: CASSIPGSGGDEQYF; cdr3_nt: TGTGCCAGTAGTATTCCGGGCTCGGGGGGGGACGAGCAGTACTTC
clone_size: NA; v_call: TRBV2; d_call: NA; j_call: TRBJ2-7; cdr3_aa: CASSDLAYEQYF; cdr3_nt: TGTGCCAGCAGTGATCTGGCCTACGAGCAGTACTTC